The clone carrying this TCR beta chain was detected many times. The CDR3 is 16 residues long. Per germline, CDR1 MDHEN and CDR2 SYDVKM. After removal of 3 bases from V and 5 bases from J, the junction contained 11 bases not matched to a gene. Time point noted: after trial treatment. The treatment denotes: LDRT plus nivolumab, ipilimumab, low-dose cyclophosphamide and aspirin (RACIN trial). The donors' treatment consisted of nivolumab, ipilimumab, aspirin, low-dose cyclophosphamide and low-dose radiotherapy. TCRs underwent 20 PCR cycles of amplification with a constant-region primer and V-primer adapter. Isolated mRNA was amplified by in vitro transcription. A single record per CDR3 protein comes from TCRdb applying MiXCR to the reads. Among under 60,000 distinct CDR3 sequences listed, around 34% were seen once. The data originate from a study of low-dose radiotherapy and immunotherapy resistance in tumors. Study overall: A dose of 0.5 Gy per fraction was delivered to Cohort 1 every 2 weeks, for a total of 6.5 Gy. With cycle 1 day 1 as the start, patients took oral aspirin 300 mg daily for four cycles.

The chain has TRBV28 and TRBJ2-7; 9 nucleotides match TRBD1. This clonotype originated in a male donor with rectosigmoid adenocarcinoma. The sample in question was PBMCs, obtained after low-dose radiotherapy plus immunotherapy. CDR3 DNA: TGTGCCAGCAGTTTGGATCCGGGACAGGGATCCGACGAGCAGTACTTC. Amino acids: CASSLDPGQGSDEQYF.